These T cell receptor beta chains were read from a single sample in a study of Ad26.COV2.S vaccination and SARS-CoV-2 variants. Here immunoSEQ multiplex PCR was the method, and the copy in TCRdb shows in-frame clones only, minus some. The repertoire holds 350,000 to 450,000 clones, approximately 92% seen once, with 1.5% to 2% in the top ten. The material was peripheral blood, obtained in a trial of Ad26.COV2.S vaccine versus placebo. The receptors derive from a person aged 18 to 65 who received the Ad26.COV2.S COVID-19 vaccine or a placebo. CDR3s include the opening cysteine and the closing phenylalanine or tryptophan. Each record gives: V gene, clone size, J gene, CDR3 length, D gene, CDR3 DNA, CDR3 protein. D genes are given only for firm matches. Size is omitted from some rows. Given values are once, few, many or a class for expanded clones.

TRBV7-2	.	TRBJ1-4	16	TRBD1	TGTGCCAGCAGCTTAGATTACAGGGGAACTAATGAAAAACTGTTTTTT	CASSLDYRGTNEKLFF
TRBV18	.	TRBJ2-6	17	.	TGTGCCAGCTCACCGACACCGCGGAGCTCTGGGGCCAACGTCCTGACTTTC	CASSPTPRSSGANVLTF
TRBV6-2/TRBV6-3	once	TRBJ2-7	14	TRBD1	TGTGCCAGCAGTCCCGGGACAGCTTACTACGAGCAGTACTTC	CASSPGTAYYEQYF
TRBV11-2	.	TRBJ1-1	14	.	TGTGCCAGCAGCTTGTCCCGAGAGTCACTTTTGGCTTTCTTT	CASSLSRESLLAFF
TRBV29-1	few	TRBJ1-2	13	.	TGCAGCGTTGAAGTTGGCGCAAAGCGTGGCTACACCTTC	CSVEVGAKRGYTF
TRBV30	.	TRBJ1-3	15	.	TGTGCCTGGAGTATCACAGGGATCTCTGGAAACACCATATATTTT	CAWSITGISGNTIYF
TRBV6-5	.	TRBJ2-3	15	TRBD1	TGTGCCAGCAGTTACGGGACAGGGATCACAGATACGCAGTATTTT	CASSYGTGITDTQYF
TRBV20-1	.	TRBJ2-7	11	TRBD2	TGCAGTAGCGGGGAAACCTACGAGCAGTACTTC	CSSGETYEQYF
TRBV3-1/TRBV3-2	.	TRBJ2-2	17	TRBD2	TGTGCCAGCAGCCACTCAGCGGGGGGACTTAACACCGGGGAGCTGTTTTTT	CASSHSAGGLNTGELFF
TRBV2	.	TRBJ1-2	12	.	TGTGCCAGCAGCGACTGGGCGGAGGGCTACACCTTC	CASSDWAEGYTF
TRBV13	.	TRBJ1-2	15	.	TGTGCCAGCAGCCCCGAACAGAGATGGGACTATGGCTACACCTTC	CASSPEQRWDYGYTF
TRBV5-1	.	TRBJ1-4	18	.	TGCGCCAGCAGCTTGGTGACCCGGGACACCTTAACTAATGAAAAACTGTTTTTT	CASSLVTRDTLTNEKLFF
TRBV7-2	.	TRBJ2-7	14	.	TGTGCCAGCAGCTACGCGGGACAGCTCTACGAGCAGTACTTC	CASSYAGQLYEQYF
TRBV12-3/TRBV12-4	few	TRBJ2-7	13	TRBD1	TGTGCCAGCAGCTGGGACAGCTCCTACGAGCAGTACTTC	CASSWDSSYEQYF
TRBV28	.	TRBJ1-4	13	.	TGTGCCAGCGGTCTAGGGGCAAATGAAAAACTGTTTTTT	CASGLGANEKLFF
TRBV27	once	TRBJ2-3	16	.	TGTGCCAGCAGTAACTCCGGGGGAAGAAGCACAGATACGCAGTATTTT	CASSNSGGRSTDTQYF
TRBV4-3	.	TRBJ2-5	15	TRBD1	TGCGCCAGCAGCCACGGGGACAGGGGGAGGGAGACCCAGTACTTC	CASSHGDRGRETQYF
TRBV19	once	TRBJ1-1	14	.	TGTGCCAGTAGTATAGATAAGGGGAACACTGAAGCTTTCTTT	CASSIDKGNTEAFF
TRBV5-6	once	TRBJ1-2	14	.	TGTGCCAGCAGCTTAAACAGGGTCGGGTATGGCTACACCTTC	CASSLNRVGYGYTF
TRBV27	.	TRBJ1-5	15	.	TGTGCCAGCAGTCGGACAGCTATAACCCGTCAGCCCCAGCATTTT	CASSRTAITRQPQHF
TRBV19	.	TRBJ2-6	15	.	TGTGCCAGTAGTATTGGGGTGGCTGGGGCCAACGTCCTGACTTTC	CASSIGVAGANVLTF
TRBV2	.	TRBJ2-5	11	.	TGTGCCAGCAGTCAGTCCGAGACCCAGTACTTC	CASSQSETQYF
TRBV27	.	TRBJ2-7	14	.	TGTGCCAGCAGTTTATCTCGTACTTCCTACGAGCAGTACTTC	CASSLSRTSYEQYF
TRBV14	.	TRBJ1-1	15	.	TGTGCCAGCAGCCAAGTAGCAGGGATGAACACTGAAGCTTTCTTT	CASSQVAGMNTEAFF
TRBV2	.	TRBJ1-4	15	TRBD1	TGTGCCAGCAGAAAACAGGGGGTTACAAATGAAAAACTGTTTTTT	CASRKQGVTNEKLFF
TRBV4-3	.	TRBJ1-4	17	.	TGCGCCAGCAGCCAAGAGAGAGGGGGGACAACTAATGAAAAACTGTTTTTT	CASSQERGGTTNEKLFF
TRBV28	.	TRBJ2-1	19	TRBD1	TGTGCCAGCAGTTTATGGATGGCCTCGACAGGGGGCTCTAACAATGAGCAGTTCTTC	CASSLWMASTGGSNNEQFF
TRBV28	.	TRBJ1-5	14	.	TGTGCCAGCAGTTTATTGCGGGGGGTCCAGCCCCAGCATTTT	CASSLLRGVQPQHF
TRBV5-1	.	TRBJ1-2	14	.	TGCGCCAGCAGCTTGGCCCTAAAGGGGGACGGCTACACCTTC	CASSLALKGDGYTF
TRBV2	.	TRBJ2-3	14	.	TGTGCCAGCAGTGAATACGGGGTAACAGATACGCAGTATTTT	CASSEYGVTDTQYF
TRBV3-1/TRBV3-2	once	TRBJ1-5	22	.	TGTGCCAGCAGCCAAGATATTATGGGGGGGCCCGAGTACCCGAGGGAGAGACAGCCCCAGCATTTT	CASSQDIMGGPEYPRERQPQHF
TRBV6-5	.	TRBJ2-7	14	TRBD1	TGTGCCAGCAGTACTCGGACAGGGACCTACGAGCAGTACTTC	CASSTRTGTYEQYF
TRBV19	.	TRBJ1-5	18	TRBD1	TGTGCCAGTAGTTCGGGGACAGGGGGATTTGATGGCAATCAGCCCCAGCATTTT	CASSSGTGGFDGNQPQHF
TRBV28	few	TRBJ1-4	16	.	TGTGCCAGCAGAAGGGGCCGGAGAGCAACTAATGAAAAACTGTTTTTT	CASRRGRRATNEKLFF
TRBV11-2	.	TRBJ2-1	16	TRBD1	TGTGCCAGCAGGACTACAGGGGGCCCGCTCGGCAATGAGCAGTTCTTC	CASRTTGGPLGNEQFF
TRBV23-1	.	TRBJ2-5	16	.	TGCGCCAGCAGTCAATCCGTGGGAGCGTACCAAGAGACCCAGTACTTC	CASSQSVGAYQETQYF
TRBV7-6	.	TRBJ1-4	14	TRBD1	TGTGCCAGCAGCCCGACAGGGAATTATGAAAAACTGTTTTTT	CASSPTGNYEKLFF
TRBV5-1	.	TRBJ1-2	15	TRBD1	TGCGCCAGCAGCGGGGGGGACAGGCCGCTCTATGGCTACACCTTC	CASSGGDRPLYGYTF
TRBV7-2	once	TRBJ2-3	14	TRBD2	TGTGCCAGCAGCCTCGCCAAAGCGGGGGTTACGCAGTATTTT	CASSLAKAGVTQYF
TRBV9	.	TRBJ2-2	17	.	TGTGCCAGCAGCGAACACCGGGACGGACCGAACACCGGGGAGCTGTTTTTT	CASSEHRDGPNTGELFF